This section outlines one TCR beta chain sequence together with its context. No antigen is known for it. This sample was included in a study of T cell responses to AZD1222 COVID-19 vaccine. Study in general: Second-dose intervals near 4 or 12 weeks were combined.

Overall study results and limits: Unmutated variant regions are reportedly the target of nearly half of TCRs that are spike-specific. Repertoire samples came only from after the peak T cell response.

Assay used: immunoSEQ multiplex PCR; TCRdb lists only in-frame clones, some missing. The sample lists 75,000 to 100,000 clones, 80% to 90% occurring once. V gave up 2 bases and J gave up 5 bases, with 12 bases separating them. The V gene's germline CDR1 is MNHEY and CDR2 SMNVEV (reference sequence). This CDR3 has 15 residues. The source material was peripheral blood, sampled on day 0 of AZD1222 vaccination. The chain uses TRBV27 and TRBJ2-2, with a tentative D call TRBD1 (6 bases). This receptor was obtained from an adult in good health. CDR3 sequence: CASSLRSGTTGELFF. CDR3 coding DNA: TGTGCCAGCAGTTTAAGGTCAGGGACAACCGGGGAGCTGTTTTTT.